This T cell receptor beta chain was found in a study of control samples from healthy donors and cancer patients. For this clone: The sample holds other DNA sequences that translate to the same CDR3.

Germline values: CDR1 KGHSH, CDR2 LQKENI. The V end was cut by 3 bases, the J end by 1 base, with 3 bases between. This CDR3 is built from 12 residues. This table comes from immunoSEQ multiplex PCR, and its TCRdb copy is limited to in-frame clones, with some not included. There are 120,000 or so clones in the sample; around 94% occur only once, and 0.58% lies in the top ten. This clonotype was obtained from a man at least 80 years old with head and neck cancer. The sequenced sample consisted of PBMCs. The gene calls are TRBV18 and TRBJ2-5; no clear D gene. The CDR3 spells CASSPIQETQYF. CDR3 sequence (DNA): TGTGCCAGCTCACCGATCCAAGAGACCCAGTACTTC. The entire variable domain, with the rest obtained from reference TRBV18 and TRBJ2-5, is as follows: NAGVMQNPRHLVRRRGQEARLRCSPMKGHSHVYWYRQLPEEGLKFMVYLQKENIIDESGMPKERFSAEFPKEGPSILRIQQVVRGDSAAYFCASSPIQETQYFGPGTRLLVL.